The 17 T cell receptor beta chains presented below share a single source sample, sequenced in a study of T cells in localized non-small cell lung cancer. Libraries were prepared by immunoSEQ multiplex PCR; TCRdb keeps only in-frame clonotypes and omits some of them. The sample yields about 20,000 clones, around 87% seen once. The input for sequencing was PBMCs, taken before any cancer treatment. These receptors were obtained from a man between 40 and 75 years old with stage II squamous cell lung carcinoma.

The chain combines TRBV30 with TRBJ2-5; perhaps TRBD1 as D (5 bases). The germline V gene encodes CDR1 GTSNPN and CDR2 SVGIG (reference sequence). The CDR3 is 12 residues long. The V gene lost 3 bases and the J gene lost 4 bases, with 9 bases spanning the gap. The CDR3 here is CAWRQVLETQYF. The CDR3 nucleotides are TGTGCCTGGAGACAGGTTTTAGAGACCCAGTACTTC.

J is TRBJ2-7 and V is TRBV14; 10 bases align to TRBD2. This CDR3 has 15 residues. Trimming at V came to 3 bases and at J to 5 bases, leaving 7 bases not matched to a gene. The germline V gene has CDR1 SGHDN and CDR2 FVKESK. CDR3 coding DNA: TGTGCCAGCAGCCACCGAGCGGGGGGGATCCACGAGCAGTACTTC. It is translated as CASSHRAGGIHEQYF. The full variable domain, in which reference TRBV14 and TRBJ2-7 provide the parts outside the CDR3, is EAGVTQFPSHSVIEKGQTVTLRCDPISGHDNLYWYRRVMGKEIKFLLHFVKESKQDESGMPNNRFLAERTGGTYSTLKVQPAELEDSGVYFCASSHRAGGIHEQYFGPGTRLTVT.

The chain carries TRBV30 and TRBJ1-1; no firm D call. Trimming removed 0 bases from V and 0 bases from J, with 11 bases in between. CDR3 size: 15 residues. The germline V gene encodes CDR1 GTSNPN and CDR2 SVGIG (reference sequence). The CDR3 loop reads CAWSVYRVMNTEAFF. DNA of the CDR3: TGTGCCTGGAGTGTTTACAGAGTTATGAACACTGAAGCTTTCTTT. The full variable domain, its missing parts supplied by reference TRBV30 and TRBJ1-1, is SQTIHQWPATLVQPVGSPLSLECTVEGTSNPNLYWYRQAAGRGLQLLFYSVGIGQISSEVPQNLSASRPQDRQFILSSKKLLLSDSGFYLCAWSVYRVMNTEAFFGQGTRLTVV.

V and J are TRBV30 and TRBJ1-5; TRBD1 might be the D (5 bases). Trimming left V 0 bases short and J 2 bases short, with 11 bases between. Germline V CDR1 and CDR2: GTSNPN, SVGIG (reference sequence). This CDR3 region has 15 residues. As DNA, the CDR3 is TGTGCCTGGAGTGTATCCTCGGGGGGCAATCAGCCCCAGCATTTT. Protein: CAWSVSSGGNQPQHF.

V is TRBV14 and J is TRBJ1-6, with 10 bases lining up with TRBD1. CDR1 SGHDN and CDR2 FVKESK come from the germline V gene. Trimming took 1 base from V and 8 from J; bases not matched to a gene: 2. This CDR3 has 15 residues. The CDR3: CASSQGTGGYSPLHF. The CDR3 bases are TGTGCCAGCAGCCAAGGGACAGGGGGATATTCACCCCTCCACTTT.

This chain connects TRBV7-2 to TRBJ2-7; 7 bases align to TRBD2. Looked up from germline, CDR1 is SGHTA and CDR2 is FQGNSA. With V trimmed by 1 base and J by 3 bases, 3 bases remained unmatched. The CDR3 contains 14 residues. The CDR3 here is CASSLEASGYEQYF. The CDR3 DNA sequence: TGTGCCAGCAGCTTAGAGGCTAGCGGCTACGAGCAGTACTTC.

This chain connects TRBV30 to TRBJ2-3; D is unresolved. Germline assignment: CDR1 GTSNPN and CDR2 SVGIG (reference sequence). The CDR3 runs to 13 residues. With 0 bases removed from V and 1 base from J, the gap between germline ends came to 5 bases. This CDR3 reads CAWSVRGTDTQYF. The CDR3 bases are TGTGCCTGGAGTGTACGGGGCACAGATACGCAGTATTTT.

The genes are TRBV7-2 and TRBJ1-5; TRBD1 might be the D (5 bases). Germline V gene data show CDR1 as SGHTA and CDR2 as FQGNSA. This CDR3 is built from 16 residues. The V end was cut by 1 base, the J end by 3 bases, with 13 bases between. The CDR3 DNA reads TGTGCCAGCAGCTTAGGGGCTAGGGGCCCCAATCAGCCCCAGCATTTT. Its protein is CASSLGARGPNQPQHF. Full variable domain (rest looked up from reference TRBV7-2 and TRBJ1-5): GAGVSQSPSNKVTEKGKDVELRCDPISGHTALYWYRQSLGQGLEFLIYFQGNSAPDKSGLPSDRFSAERTGGSVSTLTIQRTQQEDSAVYLCASSLGARGPNQPQHFGDGTRLSIL.

The chain links TRBV27 to TRBJ2-3; either TRBD1 or TRBD2 may supply D (5 bases each). Germline assignment: CDR1 MNHEY and CDR2 SMNVEV (reference sequence). Between the trimmed V and J ends, which lost 5 bases and 5 bases, there was a span of 17 bases. The CDR3 runs to 15 residues. This CDR3 reads CASSPANHGGDTQYF. The CDR3 coding sequence is TGTGCCAGCAGTCCGGCGAACCATGGGGGAGATACGCAGTATTTT.

The chain joins TRBV11-2 to TRBJ2-1, with 8 bases identical to TRBD2. The CDR3 totals 18 residues. The germline CDR1 and CDR2 sequences are SGHAT and FQNNGV. Unmatched junction bases numbered 12, after V lost 5 bases and J lost 0 bases. The chain's CDR3 is CASSISWSGGTSYNEQFF. CDR3 DNA sequence: TGTGCCAGCAGCATATCTTGGAGCGGGGGCACCTCCTACAATGAGCAGTTCTTC.

The chain uses TRBV5-5 and TRBJ1-1; maybe TRBD1 (5 bases). This CDR3 is built from 16 residues. Looked up from germline, CDR1 is SGHKS and CDR2 is YYEKEE (reference sequence). Trimming took 4 bases from V and 1 from J, leaving 17 bases between them. The CDR3 bases are TGTGCCAGCAGCCCACGGACGCCCGGGGGGAACACTGAAGCTTTCTTT. Its protein is CASSPRTPGGNTEAFF.

The V gene is TRBV5-4, the J gene TRBJ2-5; 8 bases are a match to TRBD2. The CDR3 has 14 amino acids. Germline CDR1 is SGHNT and CDR2 is YYREEE (reference sequence). Trimming removed 4 bases from V and 4 bases from J; junction bases left unmatched: 6. CDR3 in amino acids: CASSDGTRGETQYF. CDR3 sequence (DNA): TGTGCCAGCAGCGACGGGACTAGGGGAGAGACCCAGTACTTC. The full variable domain, completed using reference TRBV5-4 and TRBJ2-5, is ETGVTQSPTHLIKTRGQQVTLRCSSQSGHNTVSWYQQALGQGPQFIFQYYREEENGRGNFPPRFSGLQFPNYSSELNVNALELDDSALYLCASSDGTRGETQYFGPGTRLLVL.

The chain joins TRBV5-6 to TRBJ2-5; the D call may be TRBD1 or TRBD2 (6 bases each). The V gene lost 0 bases and the J gene lost 8 bases, with 20 bases spanning the gap. This CDR3 contains 16 residues. In germline, CDR1 is SGHDT, CDR2 YYEEEE. The CDR3 coding sequence is TGTGCCAGCAGCTTGGGTGGGACATCCCCGCGGGGAACCCAGTACTTC. This encodes CASSLGGTSPRGTQYF.

The chain carries TRBV5-1 and TRBJ2-2; 7 bases agree with TRBD2. V shed 5 bases, J shed 2 bases, and the junction held 6 bases outside the gene matches. The CDR3 sequence is 15 residues long. Germline CDR1 and CDR2: SGHRS and YFSETQ. CDR3 sequence: CASRSSGDNTGELFF. The CDR3 DNA is TGCGCCAGCAGATCTAGCGGCGATAACACCGGGGAGCTGTTTTTT.

This chain joins TRBV2 and TRBJ1-5; 8 bases fit TRBD1. The CDR3 extends over 19 amino acids. J gave up 6 bases and V 3 bases, and 19 bases lay outside the gene matches. Germline V lookup: CDR1 SNHLY, CDR2 FYNNEI. The CDR3 loop reads CASSDRVRVSTGVGQPQHF. The CDR3, as DNA: TGTGCCAGCAGTGATAGGGTGAGGGTTTCGACAGGGGTAGGTCAGCCCCAGCATTTT.

The rearrangement uses TRBV25-1 and TRBJ2-2, with 10 bases identical to TRBD2. Trimming took 6 bases from V and 7 from J; bases not matched to a gene: 5. The CDR3 spans 14 residues. Germline values: CDR1 MGHDK, CDR2 SYGVNS. The CDR3 loop is CASRLAGAGGELFF. The DNA of the CDR3 is TGTGCCAGCAGGCTAGCGGGAGCGGGCGGGGAGCTGTTTTTT. Complete variable domain (other parts from reference TRBV25-1 and TRBJ2-2): EADIYQTPRYLVIGTGKKITLECSQTMGHDKMYWYQQDPGMELHLIHYSYGVNSTEKGDLSSESTVSRIRTEHFPLTLESARPSHTSQYLCASRLAGAGGELFFGEGSRLTVL.

The chain uses TRBV5-4 and TRBJ2-3; D perhaps matches TRBD1 (5 bases). Trimming stripped 3 bases from V and 0 bases from J, with 8 bases between. The CDR3 spans 14 residues. CDR1 SGHNT and CDR2 YYREEE come from the germline V gene (reference sequence). This chain's CDR3 is CASSSRGSTDTQYF. For the CDR3, the DNA is TGTGCCAGCAGCTCTAGGGGTAGCACAGATACGCAGTATTTT. The full variable domain, its missing parts supplied by reference TRBV5-4 and TRBJ2-3, is ETGVTQSPTHLIKTRGQQVTLRCSSQSGHNTVSWYQQALGQGPQFIFQYYREEENGRGNFPPRFSGLQFPNYSSELNVNALELDDSALYLCASSSRGSTDTQYFGPGTRLTVL.